The next 5 T cell receptor beta chains were all read from a single sample in a study of Tregs in tolerant kidney transplant recipients (dated by TCRdb to the late 2010s). Library construction relied on the immunoSEQ multiplex PCR assay. TCRdb carries this immuneACCESS record with in-frame sequences only. Its versions omit some clonotypes, under half of them owing to an unresolved V gene in the studies checked, with the rest unexplained. This sample gives 70,000 to 95,000 clones in total; 91% of them show up just once. 0.34% of the sample lies in the top ten. The time point tag for this specimen amounts to: blood sample drawn before combined kidney and bone marrow transplant. The source material was Tregs from blood, sampled before the transplant. The receptors here all came from a human donor who received a combined kidney and bone marrow transplant.

The rearrangement links TRBV27 to TRBJ2-5, with unresolved D. Germline V lookup: CDR1 MNHEY, CDR2 SMNVEV (reference sequence). V was shortened by 5 bases and J by 5 bases, with 15 bases between the two germline ends. The CDR3 contains 14 residues. CDR3 in DNA: TGTGCCAGCAGTCCGGAGTTTTCCCGGGAGACCCAGTACTTC. It is translated as CASSPEFSRETQYF.

This clone appeared a single time. This chain joins TRBV28 and TRBJ2-2; TRBD1 matches 7 bases. Unmatched junction bases numbered 3, after V lost 5 bases and J lost 0 bases. This CDR3 has 15 residues. The V gene's germline CDR1 is MDHEN and CDR2 SYDVKM. This CDR3 is CASSRDRPNTGELFF. In nucleotides, the CDR3 is TGTGCCAGCAGTCGGGACAGACCGAACACCGGGGAGCTGTTTTTT.

The V gene is TRBV5-4, the J gene TRBJ2-7; TRBD2 agrees at 14 bases. The CDR3 has 18 amino acids. The V gene's germline CDR1 is SGHNT and CDR2 YYREEE (reference sequence). Trimming at V came to 0 bases and at J to 4 bases, leaving 9 bases not matched to a gene. The CDR3: CASSLAGQGTSGSYEQYF. CDR3 DNA: TGTGCCAGCAGCTTGGCGGGACAGGGGACTAGCGGGAGTTACGAGCAGTACTTC.

The CDR3 loop reads CASSLNTGSYEQYF. The CDR3 DNA sequence: TGTGCCAGCAGCCTCAACACCGGATCCTACGAGCAGTACTTC. The V and J genes are TRBV7-2 and TRBJ2-7; the D is unclear. V lost 5 bases and J lost 1, with 12 bases in between. Germline V lookup: CDR1 SGHTA, CDR2 FQGNSA. The CDR3 contains 14 residues.

This rearrangement joins TRBV15 to TRBJ2-5; 8 bases agree with TRBD1. Germline V gives CDR1 LNHNV, CDR2 YYDKDF (reference sequence). V lost 1 base, J lost 10 bases, and 14 bases stayed unmatched. The CDR3 is made up of 16 amino acids. In nucleotides, the CDR3 is TGTGCCACCAGCAGAGGTAACCAGGGGGCCGGGCGAGGCCAGTACTTC. Protein: CATSRGNQGAGRGQYF.